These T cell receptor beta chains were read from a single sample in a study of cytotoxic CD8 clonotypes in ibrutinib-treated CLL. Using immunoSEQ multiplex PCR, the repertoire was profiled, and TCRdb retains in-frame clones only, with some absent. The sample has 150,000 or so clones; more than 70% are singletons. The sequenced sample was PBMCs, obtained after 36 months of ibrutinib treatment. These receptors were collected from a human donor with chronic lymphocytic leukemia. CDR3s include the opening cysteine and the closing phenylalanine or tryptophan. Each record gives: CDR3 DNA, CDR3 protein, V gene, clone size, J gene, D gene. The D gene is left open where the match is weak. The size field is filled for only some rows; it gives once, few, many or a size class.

TGTGCCATCAGTGAGAACCCGGGACAGGGACGTGGAGAGACCCAGTACTTC | CAISENPGQGRGETQYF | TRBV10-3 | . | TRBJ2-5 | TRBD1
TGTGCCAGCAGCCTTGCTGGCTCTAACTATGGCTACACCTTC | CASSLAGSNYGYTF | TRBV7-9 | . | TRBJ1-2 | .
TGTGCCAGCAGTTACTCCCAGGGAGGGATCAACACTGAAGCTTTCTTT | CASSYSQGGINTEAFF | TRBV6-6 | . | TRBJ1-1 | .
TGTGCCAGCAGCTGGCGGGGGAGATTGGAGACCCAGTACTTC | CASSWRGRLETQYF | TRBV11-2 | . | TRBJ2-5 | TRBD2
TGCGCCAGCAGCAGGACTAGCGGGAGTGATGAGCAGTTCTTC | CASSRTSGSDEQFF | TRBV5-1 | . | TRBJ2-1 | TRBD2
TGTGCCAGCAGTTTTACAGGGGACAATCAGCCCCAGCATTTT | CASSFTGDNQPQHF | TRBV27 | . | TRBJ1-5 | TRBD1
TGCGCCAGCAGCTTGGGGGCGGGGGCCGGTGCTTTCTTT | CASSLGAGAGAFF | TRBV5-1 | . | TRBJ1-1 | .
TGTGCCAGCAGCATCAGGGCGGGCAATCAGCCCCAGCATTTT | CASSIRAGNQPQHF | TRBV13 | . | TRBJ1-5 | .
TGTGCCAGCAGCTTGGCCGTGGGTCGTTACGAGCAGTACTTC | CASSLAVGRYEQYF | TRBV5-5 | . | TRBJ2-7 | .
TGTGCCAGCAGCAAACTTAGACCCACAGGGGGTCAAGAGACCCAGTACTTC | CASSKLRPTGGQETQYF | TRBV21-1 | . | TRBJ2-5 | .
TGTGCCAGCAGCTTGGGAACAGGGGTCACAGATACGCAGTATTTT | CASSLGTGVTDTQYF | TRBV5-4 | . | TRBJ2-3 | TRBD1
TGCGCCAGCAGCTTGGGACAGGGATTCTCCTACGAGCAGTACTTC | CASSLGQGFSYEQYF | TRBV5-1 | few | TRBJ2-7 | TRBD1
TGTGCCAGCAGCCCGCGAGGAGGGGGAGGGCCAGTCGATGAGCAGTTCTTC | CASSPRGGGGPVDEQFF | TRBV9 | . | TRBJ2-1 | .
TGCGCCAGCAGCTTCGACAACTCCTACGAGCAGTACTTC | CASSFDNSYEQYF | TRBV5-1 | . | TRBJ2-7 | .
TGCGCCAGCAGCCAAGAGGGAGACGGGGAGACCCAGTACTTC | CASSQEGDGETQYF | TRBV4-1 | . | TRBJ2-5 | .
TGTGCCAGCAGCTCAGCCGGAGGGGGAGCCTACAATGAGCAGTTCTTC | CASSSAGGGAYNEQFF | TRBV7-9 | . | TRBJ2-1 | .
TGTGCCAGCTCACTAGATAGCAATCAGCCCCAGCATTTT | CASSLDSNQPQHF | TRBV18 | . | TRBJ1-5 | .
TGTGCCAGCAGCTTGGTAGCGGGGGGGCGTAATGAGCAGTTCTTC | CASSLVAGGRNEQFF | TRBV7-8 | . | TRBJ2-1 | TRBD2
TGCAGCGTCATCCCCGGGACTAGCGGGACAGATACGCAGTATTTT | CSVIPGTSGTDTQYF | TRBV29-1 | . | TRBJ2-3 | TRBD2
TGTGCCAGCAGCTACAGATCAGTCACAGATACGCAGTATTTT | CASSYRSVTDTQYF | TRBV7-3 | . | TRBJ2-3 | .
TGTGCCAGCAGCCTCACTTCAAATTTCGGCTACACCTTC | CASSLTSNFGYTF | TRBV28 | . | TRBJ1-2 | .
TGTGCCATCAGTGTTGACACTAACCCTACGCAGTATTTT | CAISVDTNPTQYF | TRBV10-3 | . | TRBJ2-3 | .
TGCGCCAGCAGCCACGAAACAGGAGTATTTGGAAACACCATATATTTT | CASSHETGVFGNTIYF | TRBV4-1 | . | TRBJ1-3 | .
TGTGCCAGCAGAGGGGGTTCCTACGAGCAGTACTTC | CASRGGSYEQYF | TRBV7-9 | . | TRBJ2-7 | .
TGTGCCAGCAGCCCCCGTGGAGCGGGGAACACCGGGGAGCTGTTTTTT | CASSPRGAGNTGELFF | TRBV9 | . | TRBJ2-2 | .
TGTGCCAGCAGCCTCACTAGTATTATCTCCGAGCAGTACTTC | CASSLTSIISEQYF | TRBV5-4 | . | TRBJ2-7 | .
TGTGCCAGCAGTGGTCGGGGGGCTGGAAACACCATATATTTT | CASSGRGAGNTIYF | TRBV28 | few | TRBJ1-3 | .
TGTGCCAGCAGCGTAGAAGAGGGAGCCTTATACGAGCAGTACTTC | CASSVEEGALYEQYF | TRBV9 | . | TRBJ2-7 | .
TGTGCCAGCAGTTTTCGTAGCGGGGGGACAGATACGCAGTATTTT | CASSFRSGGTDTQYF | TRBV6-5 | . | TRBJ2-3 | TRBD2
TGTGCCAGCAGTTACCTCCTAGGACTATTACAATTCGAGCAGTTCTTC | CASSYLLGLLQFEQFF | TRBV6-6 | . | TRBJ2-1 | .
TGTGCCAGCAGGGCCGGGACTAGCGGGGGGGCCACAGATACGCAGTATTTT | CASRAGTSGGATDTQYF | TRBV7-9 | . | TRBJ2-3 | TRBD2
TGTGCCAGCAGACAAGGGACGGGTAACTATGGCTACACCTTC | CASRQGTGNYGYTF | TRBV6-6 | . | TRBJ1-2 | .
TGTGCCAGCAGCTTTGCTGAAGCTTTCTTT | CASSFAEAFF | TRBV5-8 | . | TRBJ1-1 | .
TGTGCCTGGACCCATATATCCGGGACAGGTGGCGGCTACACCTTC | CAWTHISGTGGGYTF | TRBV30 | . | TRBJ1-2 | TRBD1
TGTGCCAGCAGTGAGGGGAACAGGGTCTGGGAGACCCAGTACTTC | CASSEGNRVWETQYF | TRBV2 | once | TRBJ2-5 | .
TGTGCCAGCAGCTTCCAAGACACTGAAGCTTTCTTT | CASSFQDTEAFF | TRBV5-4 | . | TRBJ1-1 | .
TGTGCCATCAGTGACCCTCCCGGGACAGGGGACCAGTCCTACGAGCAGTACTTC | CAISDPPGTGDQSYEQYF | TRBV10-3 | . | TRBJ2-7 | TRBD1
TGTGCCAGTAGTGCGAAGACAGGGCCGGGCTATGGCTACACCTTC | CASSAKTGPGYGYTF | TRBV19 | . | TRBJ1-2 | TRBD1
TGTGCCAGCAGTGAACTATCTTACGAGCAGTACTTC | CASSELSYEQYF | TRBV2 | . | TRBJ2-7 | .
TGTGCCAGCAGAGCTCCGGGACAGGGGAACAATGAGCAGTTCTTC | CASRAPGQGNNEQFF | TRBV9 | . | TRBJ2-1 | TRBD1
TGTGCCACTCGGCGGTCAGGGTTCTCCGGGGAGCTGTTTTTT | CATRRSGFSGELFF | TRBV6-1 | few | TRBJ2-2 | .
TGTGCCAGTGGGGGCGACAGAGAGAACACCGGGGAGCTGTTTTTT | CASGGDRENTGELFF | TRBV2 | many | TRBJ2-2 | .
TGTGCCAGCAGTTACCCATCGGGGGCCTCCTCCTACGAGCAGTACTTC | CASSYPSGASSYEQYF | TRBV6-7 | . | TRBJ2-7 | .
TGTGCCAGCAGTTTATCCGGTGCCGGGGAGCTGTTTTTT | CASSLSGAGELFF | TRBV27 | . | TRBJ2-2 | .
TGCGCCAGCAGCCTTCAGGGCACAGATACGCAGTATTTT | CASSLQGTDTQYF | TRBV5-1 | . | TRBJ2-3 | .
TGCGCCAGCAGCCCGACACGACTAGCGGGACTCTACAATGAGCAGTTCTTC | CASSPTRLAGLYNEQFF | TRBV4-1 | . | TRBJ2-1 | TRBD2